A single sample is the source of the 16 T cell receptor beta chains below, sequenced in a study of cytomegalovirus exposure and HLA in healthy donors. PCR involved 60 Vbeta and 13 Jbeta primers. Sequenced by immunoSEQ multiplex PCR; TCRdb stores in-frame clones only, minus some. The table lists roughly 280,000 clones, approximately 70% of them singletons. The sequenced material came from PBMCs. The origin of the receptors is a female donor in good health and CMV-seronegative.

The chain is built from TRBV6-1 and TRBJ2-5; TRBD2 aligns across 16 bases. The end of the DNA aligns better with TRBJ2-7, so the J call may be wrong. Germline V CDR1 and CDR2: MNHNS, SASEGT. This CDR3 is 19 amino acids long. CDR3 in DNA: TGTGCCAGCAGTGAAAGGGGACTAGCGGGAGGGCCTGGTTTGGGCGAGCAGTACTTC. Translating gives CASSERGLAGGPGLGEQYF.

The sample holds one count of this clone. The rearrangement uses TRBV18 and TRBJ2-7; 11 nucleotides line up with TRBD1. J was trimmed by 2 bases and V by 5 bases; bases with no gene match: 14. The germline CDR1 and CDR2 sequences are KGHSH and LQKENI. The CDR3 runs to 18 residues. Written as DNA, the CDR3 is TGTGCCAGCTCAGCCGGGACAGGGGGTCCCTTTGGAACCTACGAGCAGTACTTC. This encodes CASSAGTGGPFGTYEQYF.

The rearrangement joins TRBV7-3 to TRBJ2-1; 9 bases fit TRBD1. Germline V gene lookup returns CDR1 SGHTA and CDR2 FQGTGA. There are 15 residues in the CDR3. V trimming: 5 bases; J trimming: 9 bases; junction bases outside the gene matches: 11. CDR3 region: CASSRGQGRFGEQFF. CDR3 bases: TGTGCCAGCAGCCGCGGACAGGGGCGGTTTGGTGAGCAGTTCTTC.

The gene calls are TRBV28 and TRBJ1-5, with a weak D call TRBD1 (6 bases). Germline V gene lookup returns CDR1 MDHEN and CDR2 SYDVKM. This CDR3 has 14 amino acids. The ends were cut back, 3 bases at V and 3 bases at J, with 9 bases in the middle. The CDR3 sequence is CASSFRDNNQPQHF. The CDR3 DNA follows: TGTGCCAGCAGTTTCCGGGACAACAATCAGCCCCAGCATTTT.

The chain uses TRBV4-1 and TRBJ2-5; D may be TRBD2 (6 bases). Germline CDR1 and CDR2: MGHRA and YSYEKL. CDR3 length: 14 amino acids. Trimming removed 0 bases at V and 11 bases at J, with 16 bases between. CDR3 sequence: CASSQEDGIGGQYF. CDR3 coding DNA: TGCGCCAGCAGCCAAGAAGACGGCATCGGAGGGCAGTACTTC.

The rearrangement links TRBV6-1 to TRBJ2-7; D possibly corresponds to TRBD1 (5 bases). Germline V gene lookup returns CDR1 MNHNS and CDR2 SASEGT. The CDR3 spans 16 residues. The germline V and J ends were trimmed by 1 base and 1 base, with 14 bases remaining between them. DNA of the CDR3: TGTGCCAGCAGTGAAGACCCGCAGGGTACTTCCTACGAGCAGTACTTC. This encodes CASSEDPQGTSYEQYF.

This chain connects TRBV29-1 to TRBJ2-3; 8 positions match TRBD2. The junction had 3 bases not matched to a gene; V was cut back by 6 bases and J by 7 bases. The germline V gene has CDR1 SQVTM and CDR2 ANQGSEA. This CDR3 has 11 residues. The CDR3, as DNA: TGCAGCGTCGGGAGGGACAATACGCAGTATTTT. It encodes CSVGRDNTQYF.

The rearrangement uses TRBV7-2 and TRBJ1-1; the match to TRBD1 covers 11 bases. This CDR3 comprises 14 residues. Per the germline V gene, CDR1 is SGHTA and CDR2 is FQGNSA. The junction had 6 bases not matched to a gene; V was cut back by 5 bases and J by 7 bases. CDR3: CASSPDRGHYEAFF. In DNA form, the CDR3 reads TGTGCCAGCAGCCCGGACAGGGGGCATTATGAAGCTTTCTTT.

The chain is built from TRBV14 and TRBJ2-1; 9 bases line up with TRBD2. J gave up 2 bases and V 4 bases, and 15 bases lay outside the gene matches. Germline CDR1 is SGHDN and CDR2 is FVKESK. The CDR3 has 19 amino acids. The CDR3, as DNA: TGTGCCAGCAGCCGGGTTGCGTCTAGCGGGGAACTAACCTACAATGAGCAGTTCTTC. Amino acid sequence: CASSRVASSGELTYNEQFF.

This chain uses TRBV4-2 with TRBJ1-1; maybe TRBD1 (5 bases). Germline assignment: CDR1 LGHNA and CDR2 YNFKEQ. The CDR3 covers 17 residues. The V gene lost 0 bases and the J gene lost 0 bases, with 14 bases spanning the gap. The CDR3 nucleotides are TGTGCCAGCAGCCAAGAAGGGCGGGGGGTCATGAACACTGAAGCTTTCTTT. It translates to CASSQEGRGVMNTEAFF.

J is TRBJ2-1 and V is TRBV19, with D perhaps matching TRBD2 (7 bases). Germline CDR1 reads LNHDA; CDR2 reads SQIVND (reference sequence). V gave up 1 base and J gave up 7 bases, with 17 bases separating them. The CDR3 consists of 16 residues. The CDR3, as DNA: TGTGCCAGTAGTATAGGCGGGTATAAGGGGGGGAATGAGCAGTTCTTC. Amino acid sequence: CASSIGGYKGGNEQFF.

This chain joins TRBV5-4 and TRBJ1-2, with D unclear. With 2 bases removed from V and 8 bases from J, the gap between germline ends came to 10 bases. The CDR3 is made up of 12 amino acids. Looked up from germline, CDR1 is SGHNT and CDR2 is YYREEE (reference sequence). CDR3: CASSFVQKGYTF. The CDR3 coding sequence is TGTGCCAGCAGCTTCGTACAAAAAGGCTACACCTTC.

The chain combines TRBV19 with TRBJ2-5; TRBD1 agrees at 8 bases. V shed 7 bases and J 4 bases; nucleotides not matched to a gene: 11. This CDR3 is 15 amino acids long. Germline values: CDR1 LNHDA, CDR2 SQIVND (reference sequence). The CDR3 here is CASKDRASEGETQYF. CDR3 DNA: TGTGCCAGTAAGGACAGGGCCTCGGAGGGAGAGACCCAGTACTTC.

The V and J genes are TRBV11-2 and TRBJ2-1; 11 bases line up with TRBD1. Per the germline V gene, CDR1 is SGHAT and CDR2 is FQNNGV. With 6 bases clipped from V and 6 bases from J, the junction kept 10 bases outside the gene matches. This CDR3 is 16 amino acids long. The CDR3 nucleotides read TGTGCCAGCAGTATGATGAGGGGACAGGGGGTCAATGAGCAGTTCTTC. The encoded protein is CASSMMRGQGVNEQFF.

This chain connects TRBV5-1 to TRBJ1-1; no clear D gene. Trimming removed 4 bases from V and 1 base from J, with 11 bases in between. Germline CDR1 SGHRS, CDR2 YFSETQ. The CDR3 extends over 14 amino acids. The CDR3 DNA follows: TGCGCCAGCAGCCCTGGGCCGGAGAACACTGAAGCTTTCTTT. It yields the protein CASSPGPENTEAFF. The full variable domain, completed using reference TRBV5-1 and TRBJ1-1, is KAGVTQTPRYLIKTRGQQVTLSCSPISGHRSVSWYQQTPGQGLQFLFEYFSETQRNKGNFPGRFSGRQFSNSRSEMNVSTLELGDSALYLCASSPGPENTEAFFGQGTRLTVV.

In nucleotides, the CDR3 is TGTGCCAGCAGGCGAAGGGAGGCAGGCTACGAGCAGTACTTC. It codes for CASRRREAGYEQYF. This chain joins TRBV27 and TRBJ2-7; D is perhaps TRBD2 (6 bases). V lost 6 bases and J 3 bases, leaving 15 bases between the germline ends. Germline CDR1 MNHEY, CDR2 SMNVEV (reference sequence). The CDR3 has 14 residues.